This T cell receptor (beta chain) came from a study of shared clonotypes between healthy human individuals. Turning to the study itself: With ages of 18 to 49, the donors were a couple of women and a few men. Points from the study as a whole: Clonotype sharing across donors was expected to vary with sequencing depth.

Generated by immunoSEQ multiplex PCR, the TCRdb table keeps only in-frame clones and is missing some. This sample has 2 million to 2.5 million clones; nearly 97% occur once, and the top ten carry roughly 0.13%. The J segment lost 2 bases and the V segment lost 10 bases, leaving 8 bases of the junction unmatched. The germline V gene encodes CDR1 MDHEN and CDR2 SYDVKM. CDR3 length equals 13 residues. On this clone: Its antigen is currently unknown.

The TCR comes from a man aged 18-30 years in good health. The specimen sequenced was naive CD4+ T cells sorted from blood. Sample subset: CD45RA+ positively selected. This chain connects TRBV28 to TRBJ2-7; the match to TRBD2 covers 7 bases. The CDR3 sequence is CATSGGTAYEQYF. The CDR3 coding sequence is TGTGCCACCTCGGGGGGTACCGCCTACGAGCAGTACTTC.